What follows describes a single T cell receptor beta chain. This study enrolled people aged 18 to 89 from under 25 US geographic areas. The authors' processing: Quantification of nucleated cells was approximated via reference gene primer amplification. Data came from immunoSEQ multiplex PCR; TCRdb stores just in-frame clones and leaves some out. V and J calls and clone size are those listed in that table; D and trimming were worked out from the DNA. The table includes around 340,000 clones, 65% to 90% detected once. This sample stems from a study of blood T cell repertoires in COVID-19. Study background: Acute-phase and convalescent COVID-19 samples originated in the United States, Italy and Spain.

This CDR3 spans 14 amino acids. V was shortened by 5 bases and J by 3 bases, with 11 bases between the two germline ends. Germline V gives CDR1 MNHEY, CDR2 SVGEGT. Material: PBMCs or T cells enriched from blood (not recorded which). The origin of this receptor is a woman between 35 and 50 years old with acute COVID-19. The chain combines TRBV6-2 or TRBV6-3 with TRBJ1-5; the D gene is possibly TRBD1 (6 bases). CDR3: CASSTTGFNQPQHF. In nucleotides, the CDR3 is TGTGCCAGCAGTACGACAGGTTTCAATCAGCCCCAGCATTTT.